The 17 T cell receptor beta chains reported below all come from one sample, sequenced in a study of blood T cell repertoires in COVID-19. Repertoires were generated with immunoSEQ multiplex PCR, while TCRdb's copy carries only in-frame clones and drops some. The table has approximately 360,000 clones, 89% seen once. The specimen sequenced was peripheral blood. These receptors were collected from a man between 35 and 55 years old with acute or convalescent COVID-19.

This clone was seen once. V is TRBV28 and J is TRBJ1-1; 11 nucleotides line up with TRBD1. The length of the CDR3 is 14 residues. The germline gives CDR1 MDHEN, CDR2 SYDVKM. With V trimmed by 4 bases and J by 5 bases, 3 bases remained unmatched. The CDR3 is CASSWTGGGTEAFF. CDR3 nucleotides: TGTGCCAGCAGTTGGACAGGGGGCGGGACTGAAGCTTTCTTT. Full variable domain (outside the CDR3, taken from reference TRBV28 and TRBJ1-1): DVKVTQSSRYLVKRTGEKVFLECVQDMDHENMFWYRQDPGLGLRLIYFSYDVKMKEKGDIPEGYSVSREKKERFSLILESASTNQTSMYLCASSWTGGGTEAFFGQGTRLTVV.

The chain carries TRBV5-4 and TRBJ1-2; 8 nucleotides align to TRBD1. V shed 6 bases, J shed 4 bases, and the junction held 11 bases outside the gene matches. Germline V gives CDR1 SGHNT, CDR2 YYREEE (reference sequence). The CDR3 runs 15 residues. The CDR3 region is CASTGQGRRVYGYTF. The CDR3 DNA reads TGTGCCAGCACCGGACAGGGCCGTCGAGTCTATGGCTACACCTTC.

V and J are TRBV11-2 and TRBJ1-2; the match to TRBD1 covers 7 bases. The germline V gene encodes CDR1 SGHAT and CDR2 FQNNGV. The CDR3 spans 15 residues. V was pared by 5 bases and J by 6 bases, with 12 bases of the junction left unmatched. The DNA of the CDR3 is TGTGCCAGCAGCCCACTGGGGATTACAGGGGATGGCTACACCTTC. It specifies CASSPLGITGDGYTF.

The genes are TRBV10-3 and TRBJ2-7; 7 nucleotides agree with TRBD2. V gave up 6 bases and J gave up 0 bases; unmatched junction bases: 11. The CDR3 has 16 amino acids. Germline loops: CDR1 ENHRY, CDR2 SYGVKD. The CDR3 region has the DNA TGTGCCATCAGGGGGGGGTGGGCAGATAGCTCCTACGAGCAGTACTTC. This sequence encodes CAIRGGWADSSYEQYF.

The chain is built from TRBV27 and TRBJ2-5; unclear D gene. The CDR3 is made up of 12 amino acids. Deletions cut 5 bases from V and 1 base from J, with 5 bases between. Germline CDR1 is MNHEY and CDR2 is SMNVEV (reference sequence). CDR3 nucleotide sequence: TGTGCCAGCAGTAGCACCCAAGAGACCCAGTACTTC. Translation: CASSSTQETQYF.

V usage is TRBV19 and J usage is TRBJ2-2, with D uncertain. V gave up 5 bases and J gave up 2 bases, with 12 bases separating them. The V gene's germline CDR1 is LNHDA and CDR2 SQIVND (reference sequence). The CDR3 loop spans 15 amino acids. The CDR3 region is CASSPTSFNTGELFF. The DNA of the CDR3 is TGTGCCAGTAGTCCCACCAGTTTTAACACCGGGGAGCTGTTTTTT.

The chain employs TRBV28 and TRBJ1-5, with a possible D match to TRBD1 (5 bases). V shed 6 bases and J shed 3 bases, with 18 bases lying between them. Germline-derived CDR1 and CDR2 are MDHEN and SYDVKM. The CDR3 contains 16 residues. DNA of the CDR3: TGTGCCAGCAGGCCTGGGGCGGGACGGTACAATCAGCCCCAGCATTTT. Translation: CASRPGAGRYNQPQHF.

This chain joins TRBV6-2 or TRBV6-3 and TRBJ2-6, with 8 nucleotides matching TRBD1. The CDR3 sequence is 17 residues long. The V segment lost 5 bases and the J segment 3 bases; nucleotides outside the gene matches: 9. Germline CDR1 reads MNHEY; CDR2 reads SVGEGT. CDR3 residues: CASSARTGTFGANVLTF. The CDR3, as DNA: TGTGCCAGCAGTGCCAGGACAGGGACCTTTGGGGCCAACGTCCTGACTTTC.

This chain links TRBV28 with TRBJ1-2; 7 bases are a match to TRBD1. The CDR3 covers 13 residues. Germline trimming cut 7 bases from V and 4 bases from J; bases unmatched to any gene: 6. Germline V CDR1 and CDR2: MDHEN, SYDVKM. CDR3 in DNA: TGTGCCAGCATCAGAACAGGGGCCTATGGCTACACCTTC. Its translation: CASIRTGAYGYTF.

The CDR3 DNA follows: TGTGCCTGCCGACCCTGGACTAGCGGGCAAGAGACCCAGTACTTC. Encoded protein: CACRPWTSGQETQYF. The chain employs TRBV30 and TRBJ2-5; 11 bases are a match to TRBD2. This CDR3 is built from 15 residues. J lost 2 bases, V lost 6 bases, and 8 bases had no gene match. CDR1 is GTSNPN, CDR2 SVGIG, per germline (reference sequence).

The chain couples TRBV11-2 to TRBJ1-3; weak D call: TRBD1 (5 bases). Germline V CDR1 and CDR2: SGHAT, FQNNGV. Trimming stripped 5 bases from V and 0 bases from J, with 17 bases between. CDR3 length: 17 amino acids. The CDR3 here is CASSPPSGLISGNTIYF. Written as DNA, the CDR3 is TGTGCCAGCAGCCCGCCTTCGGGACTGATCTCTGGAAACACCATATATTTT.

CDR3 amino acids: CASSEARLYEQYF. CDR3 in DNA: TGTGCCAGCAGTGAAGCGCGGTTATACGAGCAGTACTTC. The chain uses TRBV2 and TRBJ2-7, with D hard to call. Per the germline V gene, CDR1 is SNHLY and CDR2 is FYNNEI. The CDR3 length is 13 residues. V lost 0 bases and J 4 bases, leaving 7 bases between the germline ends.

This chain joins TRBV19 and TRBJ2-7; 9 nucleotides align to TRBD2. The CDR3 loop spans 17 amino acids. The V gene's germline CDR1 is LNHDA and CDR2 SQIVND (reference sequence). After removal of 5 bases from V and 3 bases from J, the junction contained 14 bases not matched to a gene. The CDR3 here is CASSDSLAGTRFYEQYF. The CDR3 coding sequence is TGTGCCAGTAGTGATTCGCTAGCGGGGACGAGGTTCTACGAGCAGTACTTC. The full variable domain, rest sourced from reference TRBV19 and TRBJ2-7, is DGGITQSPKYLFRKEGQNVTLSCEQNLNHDAMYWYRQDPGQGLRLIYYSQIVNDFQKGDIAEGYSVSREKKESFPLTVTSAQKNPTAFYLCASSDSLAGTRFYEQYFGPGTRLTVT.

The chain links TRBV28 to TRBJ2-7; 7 positions match TRBD1. CDR3 length: 13 amino acids. Germline trimming cut 5 bases from V and 4 bases from J; bases unmatched to any gene: 5. The germline V gene has CDR1 MDHEN and CDR2 SYDVKM. CDR3 in DNA: TGTGCCAGCAGTCCCAAGACAGGGTACGAGCAGTACTTC. The encoded protein is CASSPKTGYEQYF.

The chain links TRBV24-1 to TRBJ1-2; maybe TRBD1 (5 bases). CDR1 and CDR2 from the germline V gene are KGHDR and SFDVKD. V was shortened by 3 bases and J by 0 bases, with 10 bases between the two germline ends. The CDR3 is 15 amino acids. The CDR3 DNA sequence: TGTGCCACCAGTGATACGGGGGACCCTAACTATGGCTACACCTTC. Translated: CATSDTGDPNYGYTF.

The genes are TRBV19 and TRBJ2-7, with D uncertain. The CDR3 runs 13 residues. Germline CDR1 LNHDA, CDR2 SQIVND (reference sequence). V lost 1 base to trimming and J lost 7 bases, with 11 bases between them. The CDR3 loop is CASSIVFSREQYF. CDR3 bases: TGTGCCAGTAGTATAGTCTTTTCCCGGGAGCAGTACTTC.

The chain's CDR3 is CASSFSGRSYNEQFF. In DNA, the CDR3 is TGCGCCAGCAGCTTTTCCGGGAGGTCCTACAATGAGCAGTTCTTC. J is TRBJ2-1 and V is TRBV5-1; 7 bases fit TRBD2. This CDR3 has 15 residues. Trimming removed 2 bases from V and 1 base from J; junction bases left unmatched: 3. Germline V CDR1 and CDR2: SGHRS, YFSETQ. Together with reference TRBV5-1 and TRBJ2-1, the CDR3 gives the full variable domain: KAGVTQTPRYLIKTRGQQVTLSCSPISGHRSVSWYQQTPGQGLQFLFEYFSETQRNKGNFPGRFSGRQFSNSRSEMNVSTLELGDSALYLCASSFSGRSYNEQFFGPGTRLTVL.